This T cell receptor (beta chain) is from a study of shared clonotypes between healthy human individuals. The data were produced by immunoSEQ multiplex PCR, yet TCRdb's version contains in-frame clones alone and is incomplete. This sample carries millions of clones, roughly 92% of them seen once, and the ten largest clones take about 0.13%. Donors comprised healthy HIV-negative adults lacking recent acute infections or vaccinations. CDR1 is SGHNT, CDR2 YYREEE, per germline (reference sequence). The CDR3 runs 12 residues. Trimming cost V 1 base and J 14 bases, with 13 bases left between them. The source is a man aged 18 to 29 in good health. Sequenced input: naive CD4+ T cells sorted from blood. This sample's subset: CD45RA+ positively selected. The rearrangement links TRBV5-4 to TRBJ2-1; D possibly corresponds to TRBD2 (5 bases). CDR3 coding DNA: TGTGCCAGCAGCTTGACGGGAATTATGGAGTTCTTC. Translating gives CASSLTGIMEFF.